This T cell receptor (beta chain) came from a study of T cell responses to AZD1222 COVID-19 vaccine. This clone was detected only once. As yet, its antigen is unknown. This CDR3 spans 12 amino acids. Per germline, CDR1 GTSNPN and CDR2 SVGIG (reference sequence). V was cut by 2 bases and J by 0 bases, with 4 bases left in between. Repertoires were generated with immunoSEQ multiplex PCR, while TCRdb's copy carries only in-frame clones and drops some. The sample consists of 160,000 or so clones, more than 90% of them appearing once. General observations from the study: Vaccine-associated CD4 TCRs ranged over spike, dominating at 160-218 and 743-854. Only after the peak T cell response were repertoires sampled. Breadth and depth of Spike-specific TCRs rose after two AZD1222 doses. Mostly white British, mostly female donors; authors suggested clonal diversity may be underestimated.

This sequence was found in an adult who received the AZD1222 COVID-19 vaccine. The material was peripheral blood, obtained 28 days after the second AZD1222 dose. The V and J genes are TRBV30 and TRBJ1-1, with D uncertain. CDR3 in amino acids: CAWSPMNTEAFF. CDR3 sequence (DNA): TGTGCCTGGAGTCCTATGAACACTGAAGCTTTCTTT.